This entry lists 15 T cell receptor beta chains sequenced from one sample in a study of shared clonotypes between healthy human individuals. Clones were sequenced by immunoSEQ multiplex PCR, and TCRdb holds only the in-frame ones, with some missing. The top ten hold approximately 0.41% of the sample, which has fewer than 3 million clones, 85% to 95% seen once. The sequenced material came from naive CD4+ T cells from PBMCs. Subset specified: CD45RA+ positively selected. Source of these receptors: a man younger than 35 in good health. Some clones in this sample may be carry-over from other donors' samples.

The chain combines TRBV30 with TRBJ2-7, with 8 bases that match TRBD1. Germline values: CDR1 GTSNPN, CDR2 SVGIG (reference sequence). The CDR3 consists of 15 residues. The V segment lost 2 bases and the J segment 6 bases; nucleotides outside the gene matches: 12. The CDR3 loop reads CAWSNRGTVLGEQYF. The CDR3 DNA reads TGTGCCTGGAGTAACAGGGGGACCGTTCTGGGCGAGCAGTACTTC.

J is TRBJ1-1 and V is TRBV25-1, with 10 positions matching TRBD1. The germline CDR1 and CDR2 sequences are MGHDK and SYGVNS. Losses at the gene ends were 8 bases for V and 6 bases for J; bases not matched to a gene: 12. This CDR3 spans 15 amino acids. The CDR3 bases are TGTGCCAGCCGAAACCCCGGACAGGGGGTATCTGAAGCTTTCTTT. This gives the protein CASRNPGQGVSEAFF.

V is TRBV6-5 and J is TRBJ2-3, with 7 bases aligning to TRBD1. V trimming: 7 bases; J trimming: 0 bases; junction bases outside the gene matches: 7. CDR3 size: 15 residues. Germline CDR1 is MNHEY and CDR2 is SVGAGI. Written as DNA, the CDR3 is TGTGCCAGCACCTACAGGGGACCTAGCACAGATACGCAGTATTTT. It yields the protein CASTYRGPSTDTQYF.

The genes are TRBV2 and TRBJ1-2; TRBD1 agrees at 7 bases. After removal of 5 bases from V and 2 bases from J, the junction contained 5 bases not matched to a gene. Germline lookup yields CDR1 SNHLY and CDR2 FYNNEI. The CDR3 has 14 residues. The CDR3 DNA is TGTGCCAGCAGTCAAGTAGGGGGCAACTATGGCTACACCTTC. Translating gives CASSQVGGNYGYTF.

The chain couples TRBV5-1 to TRBJ2-5; D remains unclear. The CDR3 runs to 15 residues. Germline V gene data show CDR1 as SGHRS and CDR2 as YFSETQ. The V end was cut by 4 bases, the J end by 1 base, with 14 bases between. CDR3 loop: CASSPSGAPQETQYF. The CDR3, as DNA: TGCGCCAGCAGCCCCTCGGGCGCCCCCCAAGAGACCCAGTACTTC.

The chain uses TRBV27 and TRBJ2-2; 7 nucleotides match TRBD2. CDR1 is MNHEY and CDR2 is SMNVEV in the germline V gene (reference sequence). The CDR3 length is 17 residues. Trimming at V came to 4 bases and at J to 3 bases, leaving 11 bases not matched to a gene. The chain's CDR3 is CASSSLRGGSYTGELFF. The CDR3 nucleotides read TGTGCCAGCAGTTCCCTTCGGGGCGGGAGTTACACCGGGGAGCTGTTTTTT.

The rearrangement links TRBV5-1 to TRBJ2-1; D remains unclear. Germline V gene data show CDR1 as SGHRS and CDR2 as YFSETQ. The CDR3 runs 11 residues. Trimming cost V 1 base and J 15 bases, with 11 bases left between them. The CDR3 protein is CASSLNIEVFF. CDR3 in DNA: TGCGCCAGCAGCTTGAATATAGAGGTGTTCTTC. The variable domain in full, completed from reference TRBV5-1 and TRBJ2-1, reads KAGVTQTPRYLIKTRGQQVTLSCSPISGHRSVSWYQQTPGQGLQFLFEYFSETQRNKGNFPGRFSGRQFSNSRSEMNVSTLELGDSALYLCASSLNIEVFFGPGTRLTVL.

This rearrangement joins TRBV27 to TRBJ2-6, with D possibly matching TRBD1 (5 bases). V was pared by 7 bases and J by 0 bases, with 10 bases between. This CDR3 has 15 amino acids. CDR1 and CDR2 from the germline V gene are MNHEY and SMNVEV (reference sequence). The CDR3 spells CASTRRGSGANVLTF. CDR3 DNA: TGTGCCAGCACCCGAAGGGGCTCTGGGGCCAACGTCCTGACTTTC. Full variable domain (missing parts from reference TRBV27 and TRBJ2-6): EAQVTQNPRYLITVTGKKLTVTCSQNMNHEYMSWYRQDPGLGLRQIYYSMNVEVTDKGDVPEGYKVSRKEKRNFPLILESPSPNQTSLYFCASTRRGSGANVLTFGAGSRLTVL.

The chain employs TRBV9 and TRBJ2-5; 12 bases align to TRBD2. This CDR3 has 18 residues. The germline gives CDR1 SGDLS, CDR2 YYNGEE. With V trimmed by 4 bases and J by 0 bases, 10 bases remained unmatched. The CDR3 loop is CASSPHPGLAGHQETQYF. The DNA of the CDR3 is TGTGCCAGCAGCCCCCACCCCGGACTAGCGGGACACCAAGAGACCCAGTACTTC.

The chain recombines TRBV18 with TRBJ1-5, with a tentative D call TRBD1 (5 bases). CDR1 is KGHSH, CDR2 LQKENI, per germline. This CDR3 contains 15 residues. Trimming stripped 3 bases from V and 5 bases from J, with 14 bases between. CDR3 nucleotides: TGTGCCAGCTCACCGTCTGGGGGAGGGGATCAGCCCCAGCATTTT. This encodes CASSPSGGGDQPQHF.

The rearrangement uses TRBV5-1 and TRBJ2-1; TRBD1 is a possible D gene (5 bases). The V end was cut by 4 bases, the J end by 4 bases, with 18 bases between. CDR3 length: 16 amino acids. Germline CDR1 SGHRS, CDR2 YFSETQ. For the CDR3, the DNA is TGCGCCAGCAGCCACAAGGGGCCGGTATCATACAATGAGCAGTTCTTC. This translates into CASSHKGPVSYNEQFF.

The J gene is TRBJ2-1, the V gene TRBV5-1; D unresolved. The CDR3 totals 16 residues. Germline V gene lookup returns CDR1 SGHRS and CDR2 YFSETQ. V shed 0 bases and J shed 3 bases, with 13 bases lying between them. CDR3 bases: TGCGCCAGCAGCTTGGGAGGCAGGCAGGTCTACAATGAGCAGTTCTTC. Protein sequence: CASSLGGRQVYNEQFF.

The V gene is TRBV6-1, the J gene TRBJ1-1; D gene ambiguous. Looked up from germline, CDR1 is MNHNS and CDR2 is SASEGT. Trimming left V 6 bases short and J 1 base short, with 12 bases between. The CDR3 spans 14 residues. CDR3 amino acids: CASRSREENTEAFF. The CDR3 DNA follows: TGTGCCAGCAGGAGCCGTGAAGAGAACACTGAAGCTTTCTTT.

The V and J genes are TRBV5-6 and TRBJ2-3; D is possibly TRBD2 (6 bases). CDR1 and CDR2 (germline): SGHDT, YYEEEE. V was pared by 0 bases and J by 2 bases, with 13 bases between. The CDR3 totals 16 residues. CDR3 DNA sequence: TGTGCCAGCAGCTTGGCCTGGCGGGAAGACACAGATACGCAGTATTTT. It encodes CASSLAWREDTDTQYF.

V is TRBV5-6 and J is TRBJ1-1; the D is unclear. In germline, CDR1 is SGHDT, CDR2 YYEEEE. Trimming removed 5 bases from V and 1 base from J, with 12 bases in between. The CDR3 consists of 14 residues. This CDR3 is CASSPLSANTEAFF. The CDR3 DNA reads TGTGCCAGCAGTCCCCTTTCGGCGAACACTGAAGCTTTCTTT.